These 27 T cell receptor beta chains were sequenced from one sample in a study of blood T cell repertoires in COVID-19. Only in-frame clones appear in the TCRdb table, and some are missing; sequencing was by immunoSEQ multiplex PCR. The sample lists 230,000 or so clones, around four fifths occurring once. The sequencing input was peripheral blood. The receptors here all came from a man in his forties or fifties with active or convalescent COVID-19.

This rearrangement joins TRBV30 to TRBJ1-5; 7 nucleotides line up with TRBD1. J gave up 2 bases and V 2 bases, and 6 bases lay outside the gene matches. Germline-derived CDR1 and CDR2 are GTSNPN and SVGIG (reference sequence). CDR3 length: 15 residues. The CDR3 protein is CAWSLAGGGNQPQHF. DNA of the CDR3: TGTGCCTGGAGTTTGGCAGGGGGAGGCAATCAGCCCCAGCATTTT.

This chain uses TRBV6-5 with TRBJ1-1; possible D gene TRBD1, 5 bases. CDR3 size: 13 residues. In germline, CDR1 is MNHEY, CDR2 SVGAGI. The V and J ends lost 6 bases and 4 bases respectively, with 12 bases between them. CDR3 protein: CASRSGLSTEAFF. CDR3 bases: TGTGCCAGCAGATCAGGGTTGAGCACTGAAGCTTTCTTT.

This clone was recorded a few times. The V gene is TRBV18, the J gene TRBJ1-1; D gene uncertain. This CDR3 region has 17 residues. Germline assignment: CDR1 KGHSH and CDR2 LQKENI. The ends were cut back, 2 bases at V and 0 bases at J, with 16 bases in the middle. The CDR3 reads CASSPVGGRSMNTEAFF. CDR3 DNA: TGTGCCAGCTCACCAGTCGGTGGGAGATCCATGAACACTGAAGCTTTCTTT.

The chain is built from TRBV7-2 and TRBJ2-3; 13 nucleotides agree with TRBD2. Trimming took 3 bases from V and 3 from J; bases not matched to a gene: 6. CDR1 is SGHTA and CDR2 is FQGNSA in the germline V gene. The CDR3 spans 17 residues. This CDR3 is CASSFRLAGGNTDTQYF. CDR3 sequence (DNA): TGTGCCAGCAGCTTCCGACTAGCGGGGGGAAATACAGATACGCAGTATTTT. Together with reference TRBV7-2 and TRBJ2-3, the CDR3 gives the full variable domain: GAGVSQSPSNKVTEKGKDVELRCDPISGHTALYWYRQSLGQGLEFLIYFQGNSAPDKSGLPSDRFSAERTGGSVSTLTIQRTQQEDSAVYLCASSFRLAGGNTDTQYFGPGTRLTVL.

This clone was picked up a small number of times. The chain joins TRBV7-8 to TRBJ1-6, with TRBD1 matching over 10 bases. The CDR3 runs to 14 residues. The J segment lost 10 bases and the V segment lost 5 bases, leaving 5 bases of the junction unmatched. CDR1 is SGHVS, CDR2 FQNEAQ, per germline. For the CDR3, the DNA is TGTGCCAGCAGCCGGGACAGGGGAACCTCACCCCTCCACTTT. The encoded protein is CASSRDRGTSPLHF.

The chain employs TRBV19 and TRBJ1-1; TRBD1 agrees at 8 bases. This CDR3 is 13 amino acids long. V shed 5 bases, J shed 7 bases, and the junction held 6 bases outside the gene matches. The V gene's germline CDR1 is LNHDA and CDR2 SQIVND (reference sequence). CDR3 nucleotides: TGTGCCAGTAGTTGGACAGGGAAGGGTGAAGCTTTCTTT. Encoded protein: CASSWTGKGEAFF.

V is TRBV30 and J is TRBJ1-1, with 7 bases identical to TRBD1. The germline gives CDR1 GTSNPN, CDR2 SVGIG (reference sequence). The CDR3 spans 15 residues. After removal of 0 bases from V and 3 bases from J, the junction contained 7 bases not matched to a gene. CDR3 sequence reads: CAWSVTDRTYTEAFF. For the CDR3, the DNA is TGTGCCTGGAGTGTTACGGACAGGACCTACACTGAAGCTTTCTTT.

The CDR3, as DNA: TGTGCCAGCAGCCCATCCTACGGGCGGGGGGCCAACAATGAGCAGTTCTTC. This encodes CASSPSYGRGANNEQFF. The chain is built from TRBV7-3 and TRBJ2-1; 8 bases are shared with TRBD2. V lost 5 bases, J lost 5 bases, and 14 bases stayed unmatched. Per germline, CDR1 SGHTA and CDR2 FQGTGA. There are 17 residues in the CDR3.

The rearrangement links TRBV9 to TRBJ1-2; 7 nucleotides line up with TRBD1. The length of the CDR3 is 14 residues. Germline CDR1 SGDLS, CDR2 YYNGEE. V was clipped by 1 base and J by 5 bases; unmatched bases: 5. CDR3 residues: CASSVSGQDYGYTF. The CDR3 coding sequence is TGTGCCAGCAGCGTAAGCGGACAGGATTATGGCTACACCTTC.

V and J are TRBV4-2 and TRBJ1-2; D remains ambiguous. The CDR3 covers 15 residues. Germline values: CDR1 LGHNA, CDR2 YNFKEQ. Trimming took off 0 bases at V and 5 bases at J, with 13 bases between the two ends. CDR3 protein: CASSQDREWSYGYTF. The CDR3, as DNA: TGTGCCAGCAGCCAAGATAGGGAGTGGAGTTATGGCTACACCTTC.

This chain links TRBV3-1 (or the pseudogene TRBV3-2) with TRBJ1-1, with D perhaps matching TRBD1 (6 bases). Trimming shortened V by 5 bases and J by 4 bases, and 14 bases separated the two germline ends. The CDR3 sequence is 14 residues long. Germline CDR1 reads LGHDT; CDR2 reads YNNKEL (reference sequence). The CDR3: CASSYTGLATEAFF. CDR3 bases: TGTGCCAGCAGCTATACAGGGTTGGCCACTGAAGCTTTCTTT.

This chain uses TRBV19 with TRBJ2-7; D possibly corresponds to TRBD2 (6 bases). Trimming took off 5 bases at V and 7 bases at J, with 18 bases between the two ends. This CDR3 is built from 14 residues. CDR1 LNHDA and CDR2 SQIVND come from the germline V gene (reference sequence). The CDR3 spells CASSDLATPREQYF. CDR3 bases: TGTGCCAGTAGTGATCTAGCGACCCCCAGGGAGCAGTACTTC. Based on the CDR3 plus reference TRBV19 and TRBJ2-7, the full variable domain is DGGITQSPKYLFRKEGQNVTLSCEQNLNHDAMYWYRQDPGQGLRLIYYSQIVNDFQKGDIAEGYSVSREKKESFPLTVTSAQKNPTAFYLCASSDLATPREQYFGPGTRLTVT.

The CDR3 nucleotides are TGTGCCAGCTCACCGGCTCAACCGTCTGGAAACACCATATATTTT. This gives the protein CASSPAQPSGNTIYF. The chain combines TRBV18 with TRBJ1-3; D unresolved. The V gene's germline CDR1 is KGHSH and CDR2 LQKENI. The CDR3 length is 15 residues. V lost 3 bases and J 1 base, leaving 10 bases between the germline ends.

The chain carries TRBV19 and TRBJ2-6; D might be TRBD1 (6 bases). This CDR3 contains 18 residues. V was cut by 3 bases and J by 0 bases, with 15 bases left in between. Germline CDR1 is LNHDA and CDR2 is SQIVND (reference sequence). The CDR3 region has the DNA TGTGCCAGTAGTATCGGGACATTGGGATCCTCTGGGGCCAACGTCCTGACTTTC. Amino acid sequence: CASSIGTLGSSGANVLTF. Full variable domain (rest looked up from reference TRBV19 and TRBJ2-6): DGGITQSPKYLFRKEGQNVTLSCEQNLNHDAMYWYRQDPGQGLRLIYYSQIVNDFQKGDIAEGYSVSREKKESFPLTVTSAQKNPTAFYLCASSIGTLGSSGANVLTFGAGSRLTVL.

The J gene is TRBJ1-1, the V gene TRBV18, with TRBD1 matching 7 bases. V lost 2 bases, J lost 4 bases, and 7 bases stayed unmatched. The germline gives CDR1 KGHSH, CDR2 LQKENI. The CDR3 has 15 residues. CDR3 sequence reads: CASSPSVRQGTEAFF. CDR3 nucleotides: TGTGCCAGCTCACCATCCGTTCGACAGGGCACTGAAGCTTTCTTT.

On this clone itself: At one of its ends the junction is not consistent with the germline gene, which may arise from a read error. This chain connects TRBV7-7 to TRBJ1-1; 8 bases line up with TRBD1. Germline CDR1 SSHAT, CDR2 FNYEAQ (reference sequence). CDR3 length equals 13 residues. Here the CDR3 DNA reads TGTGCTAGCAGCGTGGGACAGGACACTGAAGCTTTCTTT. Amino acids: CASSVGQDTEAFF.

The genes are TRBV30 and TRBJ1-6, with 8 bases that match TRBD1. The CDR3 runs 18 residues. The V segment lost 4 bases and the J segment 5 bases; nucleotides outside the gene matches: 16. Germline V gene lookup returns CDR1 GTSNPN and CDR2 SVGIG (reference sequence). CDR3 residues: CAWNPDRGNINHNSPLHF. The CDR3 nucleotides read TGTGCCTGGAACCCCGACAGGGGCAACATCAATCATAATTCACCCCTCCACTTT.

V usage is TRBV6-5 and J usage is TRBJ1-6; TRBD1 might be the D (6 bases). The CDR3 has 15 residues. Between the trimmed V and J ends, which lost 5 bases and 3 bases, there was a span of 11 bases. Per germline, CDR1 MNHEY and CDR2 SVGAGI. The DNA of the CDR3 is TGTGCCAGCAGTCCAAGGACAGTCTATAATTCACCCCTCCACTTT. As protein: CASSPRTVYNSPLHF.

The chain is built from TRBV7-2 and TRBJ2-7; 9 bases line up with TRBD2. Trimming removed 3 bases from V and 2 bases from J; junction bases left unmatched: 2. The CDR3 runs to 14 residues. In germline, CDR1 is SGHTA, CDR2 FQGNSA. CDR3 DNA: TGTGCCAGCAGCTTCACTAGCGGGCCCTACGAGCAGTACTTC. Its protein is CASSFTSGPYEQYF.

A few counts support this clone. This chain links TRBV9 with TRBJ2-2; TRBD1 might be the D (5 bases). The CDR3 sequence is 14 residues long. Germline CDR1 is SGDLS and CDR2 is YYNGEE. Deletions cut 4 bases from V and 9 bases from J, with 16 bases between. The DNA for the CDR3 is TGTGCCAGCAGCCTGAACCCAGGGATACGGGAGCTGTTTTTT. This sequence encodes CASSLNPGIRELFF.

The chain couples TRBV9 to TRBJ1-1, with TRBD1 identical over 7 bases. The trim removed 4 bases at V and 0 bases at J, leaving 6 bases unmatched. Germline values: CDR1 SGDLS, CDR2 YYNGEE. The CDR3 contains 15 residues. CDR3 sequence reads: CASSPWGQLNTEAFF. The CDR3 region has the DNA TGTGCCAGCAGCCCGTGGGGACAGTTGAACACTGAAGCTTTCTTT.

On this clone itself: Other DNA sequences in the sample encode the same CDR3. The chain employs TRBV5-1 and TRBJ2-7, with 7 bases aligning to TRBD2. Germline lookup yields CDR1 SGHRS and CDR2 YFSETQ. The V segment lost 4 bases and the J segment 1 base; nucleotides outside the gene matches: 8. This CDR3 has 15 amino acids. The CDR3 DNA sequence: TGCGCCAGCAGCCCGGGGGGAACTGGGTCCTACGAGCAGTACTTC. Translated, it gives CASSPGGTGSYEQYF.

CDR3 in amino acids: CASSQIYSNQPQHF. The CDR3 DNA reads as TGCGCCAGCAGCCAAATTTATAGCAATCAGCCCCAGCATTTT. This chain links TRBV4-3 with TRBJ1-5; D unresolved. Trimming shortened V by 2 bases and J by 0 bases, and 5 bases separated the two germline ends. Per germline, CDR1 LGHNA and CDR2 YSLEER. The CDR3 is made up of 14 amino acids.

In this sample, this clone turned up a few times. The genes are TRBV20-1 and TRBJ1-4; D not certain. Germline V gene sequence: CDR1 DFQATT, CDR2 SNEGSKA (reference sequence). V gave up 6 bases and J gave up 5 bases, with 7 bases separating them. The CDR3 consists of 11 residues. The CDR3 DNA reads TGCAGTGCGGCCAAAAATGAAAAACTGTTTTTT. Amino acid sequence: CSAAKNEKLFF.

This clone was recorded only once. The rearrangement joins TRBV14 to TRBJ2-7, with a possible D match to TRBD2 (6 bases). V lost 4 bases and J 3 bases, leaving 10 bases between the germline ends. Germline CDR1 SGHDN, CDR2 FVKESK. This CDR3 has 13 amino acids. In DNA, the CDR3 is TGTGCCAGCAGCCGGCAGGGAGGCTACGAGCAGTACTTC. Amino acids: CASSRQGGYEQYF.

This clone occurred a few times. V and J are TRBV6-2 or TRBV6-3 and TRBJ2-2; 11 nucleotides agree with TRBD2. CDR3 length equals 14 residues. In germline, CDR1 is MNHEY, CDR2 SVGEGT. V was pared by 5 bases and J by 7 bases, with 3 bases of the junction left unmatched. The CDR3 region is CASSPGLAVGELFF. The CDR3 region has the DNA TGTGCCAGCAGTCCGGGACTAGCGGTCGGGGAGCTGTTTTTT.

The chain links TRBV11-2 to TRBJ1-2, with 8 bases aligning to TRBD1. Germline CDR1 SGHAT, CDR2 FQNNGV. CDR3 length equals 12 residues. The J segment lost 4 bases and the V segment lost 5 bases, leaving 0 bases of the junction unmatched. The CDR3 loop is CASSGQGYGYTF. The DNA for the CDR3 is TGTGCCAGCAGCGGACAGGGCTATGGCTACACCTTC.